Following are 4 T cell receptor beta chains from one sample sequenced in a study of CD8+CD57+ T cells in acquired aplastic anemia (dated by TCRdb to 2016 to 2018). The sequencer listed for this sample is Illumina HiSeq 2000. Genomic DNA was used as template for profiling of TCR beta VDJ combinations and CDR3 sequences. TCRdb itself trimmed the public reads at Q25 with fastp, ran MiXCR and retained productive beta chains. Rows with a matching CDR3 protein are joined into one entry that keeps the most common DNA and genes. Counted in this sample were around 500,000 distinct CDR3 sequences; under 40% of them appeared once. Nearly 0.85% of the sample is taken by the ten largest. Expansion of CD8+CD57+ cells had been shown by flow cytometry in the patients chosen for sequencing. The source material was sorted CD4+, CD8+, or CD8+CD57+ T cells (not recorded which) from PBMCs. These receptors came from a human donor with aplastic anemia.

There are a few counts of this clonotype. This chain uses TRBV20-1 with TRBJ2-5, with 8 bases matching TRBD1. The CDR3 sequence is 13 residues long. Germline V gives CDR1 DFQATT, CDR2 SNEGSKA (reference sequence). V shed 5 bases and J 1 base; nucleotides not matched to a gene: 3. The CDR3 protein is CSALGTGQETQYF. CDR3 DNA: TGCAGTGCTCTCGGGACAGGCCAAGAGACCCAGTACTTC.

The sample holds a few counts of this clonotype. The gene calls are TRBV6-1 and TRBJ1-5, with 9 bases aligning to TRBD1. The CDR3 extends over 14 amino acids. Trimming took 7 bases from V and 7 from J; bases not matched to a gene: 8. The germline V gene has CDR1 MNHNS and CDR2 SASEGT. The CDR3 loop reads CASTNTGGTQPQHF. The CDR3 coding sequence is TGTGCCAGCACCAATACAGGGGGCACCCAGCCCCAGCATTTT.

V and J are TRBV7-3 and TRBJ2-2; no clear D. V was pared by 2 bases and J by 0 bases, with 10 bases between. The CDR3 loop spans 16 amino acids. Germline V gene data show CDR1 as SGHTA and CDR2 as FQGTGA. The DNA of the CDR3 is TGTGCCAGCAGCTTACAAGCATCCGCGAACACCGGGGAGCTGTTTTTT. Translation gives CASSLQASANTGELFF.

This clonotype was found a few times. This chain links TRBV11-3 with TRBJ2-7, with D perhaps assigned TRBD1 or TRBD2 (5 bases each). This CDR3 comprises 15 residues. V gave up 2 bases and J gave up 0 bases, with 11 bases separating them. Germline-derived CDR1 and CDR2 are SGHNT and YENEEA. CDR3 in amino acids: CASSLYPGTSYEQYF. CDR3 sequence (DNA): TGTGCCAGCAGCTTATATCCAGGGACCTCCTACGAGCAGTACTTC. The full variable domain, completed using reference TRBV11-3 and TRBJ2-7, is EAGVVQSPRYKIIEKKQPVAFWCNPISGHNTLYWYLQNLGQGPELLIRYENEEAVDDSQLPKDRFSAERLKGVDSTLKIQPAELGDSAVYLCASSLYPGTSYEQYFGPGTRLTVT.